Listed here are 3 T cell receptor beta chains from one sample, sequenced in a study of cytomegalovirus exposure and HLA in healthy donors (TCRdb year 2017). Libraries were made using the immunoSEQ multiplex PCR assay. A mixture of 60 forward primers for TCR Vbeta segments and 13 reverse primers for TCR Jbeta segments was used in the multiplex PCR. The immuneACCESS repertoire file appears here via TCRdb, limited to in-frame rearrangements. These files lack a portion of the clones; in checked studies, under half of the deficit traces to unresolved V genes, and the cause of the others is not known. This sample is represented by roughly 100,000 clones; about four fifths of them were singletons. The ten largest make up 5.5% to 6.5% of the sample. Sequenced: PBMCs. The receptors shown here come from a woman younger than 30 in good health and CMV-seropositive.

The V call is TRBV5-1, the J call TRBJ2-5; 9 bases agree with TRBD2. CDR1 and CDR2 from the germline V gene are SGHRS and YFSETQ. With 5 bases clipped from V and 2 bases from J, the junction kept 1 base outside the gene matches. CDR3 length: 13 amino acids. CDR3 bases: TGCGCCAGCAGGCTAGCGGGGCAAGAGACCCAGTACTTC. Translating it yields CASRLAGQETQYF.

The sample holds one count of this clone. The chain recombines TRBV25-1 with TRBJ2-5; 7 bases are a match to TRBD2. Per germline, CDR1 MGHDK and CDR2 SYGVNS. The CDR3 consists of 14 residues. V was clipped by 3 bases and J by 5 bases; unmatched bases: 6. The CDR3 sequence is CASSETSGDETQYF. CDR3 DNA: TGTGCCAGCAGTGAGACAAGCGGGGACGAGACCCAGTACTTC.

This clone was picked up a small number of times. This sequence joins TRBV11-2 and TRBJ2-7; 9 bases line up with TRBD2. With 0 bases clipped from V and 3 bases from J, the junction kept 6 bases outside the gene matches. Looked up from germline, CDR1 is SGHAT and CDR2 is FQNNGV. This CDR3 is built from 16 residues. In nucleotides, the CDR3 is TGTGCCAGCAGCTTAGATCCTCCAGCGGGGGGCTACGAGCAGTACTTC. Amino acid sequence: CASSLDPPAGGYEQYF. The variable domain in full, with the rest retrieved from reference TRBV11-2 and TRBJ2-7, is EAGVAQSPRYKIIEKRQSVAFWCNPISGHATLYWYQQILGQGPKLLIQFQNNGVVDDSQLPKDRFSAERLKGVDSTLKIQPAKLEDSAVYLCASSLDPPAGGYEQYFGPGTRLTVT.